The TCR beta chain described here comes from a study of OX40 agonist ivuxolimab in advanced cancers. The protocol was immunoSEQ multiplex PCR, while the TCRdb copy is restricted to in-frame clones and leaves out a portion. The sample carries approximately 50,000 clones, 80% to 90% recorded once. The J segment lost 5 bases and the V segment lost 0 bases, leaving 6 bases of the junction unmatched. The CDR3 contains 15 residues. Germline V gene lookup returns CDR1 MNHEY and CDR2 SVGAGI. Sample: CD4+ or CD8+ T cells sorted from blood, taken in a trial of the OX40 agonist ivuxolimab. The TCR originated in an adult with an advanced solid tumor such as melanoma, head and neck, liver or kidney cancer. V and J are TRBV6-5 and TRBJ1-2; 7 nucleotides align to TRBD1. CDR3 sequence reads: CASSYSGQLLYGYTF. The CDR3 DNA is TGTGCCAGCAGTTACTCGGGACAGCTTTTATATGGCTACACCTTC.